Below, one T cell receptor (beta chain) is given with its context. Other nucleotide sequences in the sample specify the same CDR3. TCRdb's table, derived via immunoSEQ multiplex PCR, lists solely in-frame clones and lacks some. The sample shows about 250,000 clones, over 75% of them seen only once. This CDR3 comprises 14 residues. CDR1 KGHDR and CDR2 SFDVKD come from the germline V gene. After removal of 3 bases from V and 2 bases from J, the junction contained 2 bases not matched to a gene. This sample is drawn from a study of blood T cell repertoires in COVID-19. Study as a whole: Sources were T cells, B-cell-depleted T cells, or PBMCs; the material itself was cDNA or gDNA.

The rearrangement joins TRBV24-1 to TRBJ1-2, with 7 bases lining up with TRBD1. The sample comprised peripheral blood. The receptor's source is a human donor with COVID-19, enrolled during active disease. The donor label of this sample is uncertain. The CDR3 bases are TGTGCCACCAGTGATCCGACAGGGAACTATGGCTACACCTTC. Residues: CATSDPTGNYGYTF.